The rows below give T cell receptor beta chains drawn from one sample of a study of shared clonotypes between healthy human individuals. Method: immunoSEQ multiplex PCR; TCRdb's copy keeps in-frame clones and lacks some. Here the sample spans 2 million to 3 million clones, over 85% being singletons. Sequencing used naive CD4+ T cells from PBMCs. These receptors all come from a man younger than 30 in good health. Some clones in this sample may be carry-over from other donors' samples. Both conserved end residues are part of each CDR3. D genes are given only for firm matches.

D: .; J: TRBJ2-1; V: TRBV18; CDR3: CASSHGNEQFF
D: TRBD1; J: TRBJ2-7; V: TRBV5-6; CDR3: CASRPGTADSYEQYF
D: .; J: TRBJ2-3; V: TRBV5-1; CDR3: CASSFGSKETDTQYF
D: .; J: TRBJ1-5; V: TRBV4-3; CDR3: CASSQGRDQPQHF
D: .; J: TRBJ1-1; V: TRBV2; CDR3: CATSEWPPNTEAFF
D: .; J: TRBJ2-7; V: TRBV5-1; CDR3: CASSFPGYEQYF
D: .; J: TRBJ2-1; V: TRBV19; CDR3: CASRSEPYNEQFF
D: .; J: TRBJ1-2; V: TRBV5-1; CDR3: CASSLGGPSYNGYTF
D: .; J: TRBJ1-5; V: TRBV2; CDR3: CASSESGFGQPQHF
D: .; J: TRBJ2-5; V: TRBV5-6; CDR3: CASSRGFLETQYF
D: TRBD1; J: TRBJ1-2; V: TRBV15; CDR3: CATSRAGQRYYGYTF
D: .; J: TRBJ2-2; V: TRBV6-6; CDR3: CASTSHGGDGELFF
D: TRBD2; J: TRBJ2-1; V: TRBV7-8; CDR3: CASSARGAGLYNEQFF
D: .; J: TRBJ1-6; V: TRBV6-6; CDR3: CASSLDGYRPLSPLHF
D: .; J: TRBJ1-2; V: TRBV7-2; CDR3: CASSYTGNYGYTF
D: .; J: TRBJ1-3; V: TRBV19; CDR3: CASGPLPGDGNTIYF
D: .; J: TRBJ2-1; V: TRBV11-3; CDR3: CASSPGGGNEQFF
D: .; J: TRBJ2-2; V: TRBV2; CDR3: CASKSLEGGGELFF
D: .; J: TRBJ2-7; V: TRBV11-2; CDR3: CASSSLIPPYEQYF
D: TRBD2; J: TRBJ2-7; V: TRBV19; CDR3: CASSPVAGGPGEQYF
D: TRBD2; J: TRBJ2-2; V: TRBV2; CDR3: CASSVSLAGGIGELFF
D: .; J: TRBJ2-1; V: TRBV13; CDR3: CASSLNEMGGHSYNEQFF
D: TRBD1; J: TRBJ2-7; V: TRBV2; CDR3: CASSETGDHEQYF
D: TRBD2; J: TRBJ2-3; V: TRBV28; CDR3: CASSLFRLAANTQYF
D: TRBD1; J: TRBJ1-1; V: TRBV7-2; CDR3: CASSLDPGTGTKVNTEAFF
D: .; J: TRBJ2-3; V: TRBV19; CDR3: CASSIDRVSTDTQYF
D: .; J: TRBJ2-5; V: TRBV18; CDR3: CASSPPGNTETQYF
D: .; J: TRBJ2-1; V: TRBV11-1; CDR3: CASRTEGGPYNEQFF
D: TRBD1; J: TRBJ2-3; V: TRBV18; CDR3: CASSPLQGQGADTQYF
D: .; J: TRBJ2-1; V: TRBV6-1; CDR3: CAGADSWSYNEQFF
D: .; J: TRBJ1-5; V: TRBV7-2; CDR3: CASSLLTTGIQPQHF
D: .; J: TRBJ2-1; V: TRBV27; CDR3: CASSRGLGTYNEQFF
D: .; J: TRBJ1-4; V: TRBV7-9; CDR3: CASSGYLRGEKLFF
D: .; J: TRBJ1-6; V: TRBV5-4; CDR3: CASSLQNSPLHF
D: TRBD1; J: TRBJ2-5; V: TRBV6-6; CDR3: CASSYDRGFETQYF
D: .; J: TRBJ2-1; V: TRBV28; CDR3: CASSLRHPEQFF
D: TRBD2; J: TRBJ2-5; V: TRBV10-3; CDR3: CAISPSGGKTQYF
D: .; J: TRBJ2-5; V: TRBV7-2; CDR3: CASSLVRGVIVETQYF
D: TRBD2; J: TRBJ2-1; V: TRBV7-3; CDR3: CASSPGLADNEQFF
D: TRBD1; J: TRBJ1-1; V: TRBV29-1; CDR3: CSVNPGQGGAEAFF
D: .; J: TRBJ2-7; V: TRBV18; CDR3: CASSSIITRDGLFYEQYF
D: TRBD1; J: TRBJ2-3; V: TRBV9; CDR3: CASSVTGTGTDTQYF
D: TRBD2; J: TRBJ2-3; V: TRBV5-1; CDR3: CASSTMTSGATDTQYF
D: TRBD1; J: TRBJ1-2; V: TRBV6-5; CDR3: CASRRTGSDGYTF
D: .; J: TRBJ1-1; V: TRBV2; CDR3: CASSELGMRLMSAFF
D: .; J: TRBJ1-2; V: TRBV15; CDR3: CATSSRRVGGYGYTF
D: .; J: TRBJ2-7; V: TRBV15; CDR3: CATSRGGQGADEQYF
D: .; J: TRBJ1-2; V: TRBV28; CDR3: CASSSQKGFYGYTF